The 9 T cell receptor beta chains listed next were all sequenced from one sample in a study of T cells in Graves' hyperthyroidism and ophthalmopathy. The investigators amplified TCR beta CDR3 regions from RNA transcripts. RT-PCR in the first round (using the HTBI primer set) targeted the TCR CDR3. TCRdb itself ran the multiplex PCR reads through MiXCR, one entry per CDR3 protein. The repertoire holds 270,000 or so distinct CDR3 sequences, with roughly 15% as singletons. Sequenced sample: blood. These receptors all come from a woman aged 45-65 years with Graves' hyperthyroidism that later progressed to Graves' ophthalmopathy.

The chain employs TRBV30 and TRBJ1-1; D gene ambiguous. V lost 3 bases and J 1 base, leaving 12 bases between the germline ends. Per the germline V gene, CDR1 is GTSNPN and CDR2 is SVGIG (reference sequence). This CDR3 has 14 amino acids. CDR3 residues: CAWRTRLKNTEAFF. CDR3 nucleotide sequence: TGTGCCTGGAGGACCCGGCTTAAGAACACTGAAGCTTTCTTT.

This clonotype was detected only a few times. The J gene is TRBJ2-3, the V gene TRBV27; TRBD2 matches 14 bases. The CDR3 consists of 15 residues. Germline lookup yields CDR1 MNHEY and CDR2 SMNVEV (reference sequence). J gave up 5 bases and V 7 bases, and 5 bases lay outside the gene matches. The CDR3 coding sequence is TGTGCCAGCAAGGGACTAGCGGGAGCTAGAGATACGCAGTATTTT. Translation: CASKGLAGARDTQYF.

In this sample, this clonotype turned up many times. V usage is TRBV2 and J usage is TRBJ1-6; 7 nucleotides line up with TRBD1. Germline V CDR1 and CDR2: SNHLY, FYNNEI. The CDR3 covers 18 residues. V lost 0 bases to trimming and J lost 5 bases; unmatched junction nucleotides: 10. The CDR3 here is CASSEARWGTVNNSPLHF. In DNA form, the CDR3 reads TGTGCCAGCAGTGAAGCCCGATGGGGGACAGTCAATAATTCACCCCTCCACTTT. The entire variable domain, with the rest obtained from reference TRBV2 and TRBJ1-6, is as follows: EPEVTQTPSHQVTQMGQEVILRCVPISNHLYFYWYRQILGQKVEFLVSFYNNEISEKSEIFDDQFSVERPDGSNFTLKIRSTKLEDSAMYFCASSEARWGTVNNSPLHFGNGTRLTVT.

The chain uses TRBV20-1 and TRBJ1-1; 10 nucleotides match TRBD1. Germline lookup yields CDR1 DFQATT and CDR2 SNEGSKA (reference sequence). CDR3 length: 17 amino acids. The junction had 14 bases not matched to a gene; V was cut back by 3 bases and J by 4 bases. CDR3 loop: CSARGAISTGGTTEAFF. The CDR3 DNA reads as TGCAGTGCTAGGGGCGCTATCTCGACAGGGGGCACCACTGAAGCTTTCTTT.

On this clonotype itself: The germline gene is not matched at one end of the junction; a read error may be the cause. The chain is built from TRBV6-1 and TRBJ1-1; D is unresolved. Germline assignment: CDR1 MNHNS and CDR2 SASEGT. This CDR3 has 13 residues. CDR3 residues: CAGSDRWNTGAFF. CDR3 nucleotides: TGTGCCGGCAGTGATAGGTGGAACACTGGAGCTTTCTTT.

In its sample, this clonotype was seen many times. V and J are TRBV18 and TRBJ2-1; TRBD2 agrees at 8 bases. The CDR3 length is 15 residues. The V and J ends lost 1 base and 4 bases, in that order; junction bases with no gene match: 3. Germline V gene lookup returns CDR1 KGHSH and CDR2 LQKENI. The CDR3 region is CASSPRPGGYNEQFF. Here the CDR3 DNA reads TGTGCCAGCTCACCACGACCGGGAGGGTACAATGAGCAGTTCTTC.

This clonotype was seen ten or more times. J is TRBJ2-5 and V is TRBV27, with 9 bases lining up with TRBD2. CDR1 and CDR2 (germline): MNHEY, SMNVEV (reference sequence). The CDR3 is made up of 19 amino acids. The trim removed 2 bases at V and 5 bases at J, leaving 18 bases unmatched. The CDR3 region has the DNA TGTGCCAGCAGTTTAGACCCTCTGGGCGGGAGGGCCGGACGGGAGACCCAGTACTTC. Protein sequence: CASSLDPLGGRAGRETQYF.

This clonotype has a count of ten or more. The CDR3 spells CSARGIMGEKLFF. The CDR3 DNA follows: TGCAGTGCTAGGGGCATAATGGGCGAAAAACTGTTTTTT. V and J are TRBV20-1 and TRBJ1-4; no firm D call. Germline V gene data show CDR1 as DFQATT and CDR2 as SNEGSKA (reference sequence). Trimming stripped 3 bases from V and 8 bases from J, with 13 bases between. The CDR3 extends over 13 amino acids.

The chain joins TRBV19 to TRBJ2-1, with 12 nucleotides matching TRBD2. In germline, CDR1 is LNHDA, CDR2 SQIVND (reference sequence). Trimming cost V 6 bases and J 4 bases; bases outside gene matches: 4. The length of the CDR3 is 15 residues. Here the CDR3 reads CASRRLAGDYNEQFF. CDR3 sequence (DNA): TGTGCCAGTAGGAGACTAGCGGGAGATTACAATGAGCAGTTCTTC.